The next 25 T cell receptor beta chains were all read from a single sample in a study of blood T cell repertoires in COVID-19. Generated by immunoSEQ multiplex PCR, the TCRdb table keeps only in-frame clones and is missing some. The sample shows about 180,000 clones, around 80% of them seen only once. Input material: PBMCs or T cells enriched from blood (not recorded which). These receptors were taken from a man aged 55 to 70 who had been exposed to COVID-19.

The chain links TRBV19 to TRBJ2-2; D unclear. CDR3 length: 15 residues. The germline V and J ends were trimmed by 1 base and 6 bases, with 12 bases remaining between them. Germline CDR1 LNHDA, CDR2 SQIVND (reference sequence). Written as DNA, the CDR3 is TGTGCCAGTAGTATAGCGAAAGCGTTCGCCGGGGAGCTGTTTTTT. Translation: CASSIAKAFAGELFF.

This clone has more than one count but fewer than ten. The chain joins TRBV30 to TRBJ1-2; D is perhaps TRBD1 (6 bases). This CDR3 spans 13 amino acids. V was pared by 0 bases and J by 5 bases, with 10 bases between. Germline loops: CDR1 GTSNPN, CDR2 SVGIG (reference sequence). The CDR3 coding sequence is TGTGCCTGGAGTGTCGGCACAGGGTATGGCTACACCTTC. Its translation is CAWSVGTGYGYTF.

This clone was seen more than once but under ten times. The DNA for the CDR3 is TGTGCCACCAGTGAACCCGGGACTAGCGGGAGAGAGACCCAGTACTTC. Amino acid sequence: CATSEPGTSGRETQYF. The V and J genes are TRBV24-1 and TRBJ2-5, with 14 bases fitting TRBD2. The CDR3 loop spans 16 amino acids. Germline trimming cut 4 bases from V and 4 bases from J; bases unmatched to any gene: 4. Germline CDR1 KGHDR, CDR2 SFDVKD.

There are many counts of this clone. This chain joins TRBV18 and TRBJ2-7; TRBD1 matches 7 bases. Unmatched junction bases numbered 9, after V lost 0 bases and J lost 7 bases. Germline V gives CDR1 KGHSH, CDR2 LQKENI. This CDR3 region has 15 residues. In nucleotides, the CDR3 is TGTGCCAGCTCACCACCCCGGACAGGAGGAGAGGAGCAGTACTTC. It translates to CASSPPRTGGEEQYF.

The chain carries TRBV7-2 and TRBJ2-1; TRBD2 aligns across 14 bases. Germline V gene data show CDR1 as SGHTA and CDR2 as FQGNSA. The V gene end was trimmed by 6 bases and the J gene end by 8 bases; junction bases not matched to a gene: 6. The CDR3 loop spans 15 amino acids. The CDR3 loop is CASRAGTSGSHEQFF. CDR3 nucleotides: TGTGCCAGCAGGGCCGGGACTAGCGGGAGCCATGAGCAGTTCTTC.

The chain uses TRBV19 and TRBJ2-5, with no clear D. Germline CDR1 is LNHDA and CDR2 is SQIVND (reference sequence). The CDR3 spans 14 residues. Trimming removed 5 bases at V and 4 bases at J, with 14 bases between. CDR3 bases: TGTGCCAGTAGTCCACCTTCCTCGGGAGAGACCCAGTACTTC. This codes for CASSPPSSGETQYF.

J is TRBJ1-2 and V is TRBV5-6; TRBD1 agrees at 9 bases. Germline CDR1 SGHDT, CDR2 YYEEEE. V shed 5 bases and J 3 bases; nucleotides not matched to a gene: 17. The CDR3 consists of 18 residues. CDR3 DNA: TGTGCCAGCAGGATACTCGGACAGGGGAAGACGGGGGACTATGGCTACACCTTC. Translation gives CASRILGQGKTGDYGYTF.

The rearrangement joins TRBV5-8 to TRBJ1-4, with 7 bases matching TRBD1. Unmatched junction bases numbered 1, after V lost 0 bases and J lost 8 bases. Germline CDR1 SGHTS, CDR2 YDEGEE. This CDR3 is built from 13 residues. The CDR3 reads CASSLVRGEKLFF. The CDR3 nucleotides read TGTGCCAGCAGCTTGGTCAGGGGGGAAAAACTGTTTTTT.

The chain has TRBV10-3 and TRBJ2-1; D perhaps matches TRBD2 (5 bases). Germline V lookup: CDR1 ENHRY, CDR2 SYGVKD. V was cut by 0 bases and J by 0 bases, with 15 bases left in between. This CDR3 region has 18 residues. The CDR3 loop reads CAISESWISGSSYNEQFF. The DNA for the CDR3 is TGTGCCATCAGTGAGTCGTGGATCTCTGGGAGCTCCTACAATGAGCAGTTCTTC.

The J gene is TRBJ2-7, the V gene TRBV9, with a weak D call TRBD2 (5 bases). Trimming cost V 3 bases and J 4 bases, with 14 bases left between them. Per germline, CDR1 SGDLS and CDR2 YYNGEE. The length of the CDR3 is 14 residues. CDR3 in DNA: TGTGCCAGCAGCGGAGGGAGCGGCGGGTACGAGCAGTACTTC. Protein sequence: CASSGGSGGYEQYF.

The chain joins TRBV7-3 to TRBJ1-1; tentative D call: TRBD1 (5 bases). Germline CDR1 reads SGHTA; CDR2 reads FQGTGA. The CDR3 runs to 15 residues. V dropped 0 bases and J dropped 1 base, with 9 bases sitting between them. Written as DNA, the CDR3 is TGTGCCAGCAGCTTAACCGGGACTAAGAACACTGAAGCTTTCTTT. Translation gives CASSLTGTKNTEAFF.

V and J are TRBV5-4 and TRBJ2-7; 8 positions agree with TRBD2. Germline values: CDR1 SGHNT, CDR2 YYREEE (reference sequence). The CDR3 length is 14 residues. V shed 4 bases and J 5 bases; nucleotides not matched to a gene: 8. In DNA, the CDR3 is TGTGCCAGCAGCCCCGGGACTAGTGGACACGAGCAGTACTTC. Its protein is CASSPGTSGHEQYF.

The chain employs TRBV6-4 and TRBJ2-3; 13 nucleotides match TRBD2. V trimming: 5 bases; J trimming: 4 bases; junction bases outside the gene matches: 3. The CDR3 runs to 15 residues. Germline assignment: CDR1 MRHNA and CDR2 SNTAGT. The CDR3 loop is CASSRTSGSPDTQYF. The CDR3 DNA reads as TGTGCCAGCAGTCGGACTAGCGGGAGCCCAGATACGCAGTATTTT.

This clone has a single count. The chain links TRBV5-1 to TRBJ2-2, with 7 bases that match TRBD1. V was pared by 2 bases and J by 7 bases, with 5 bases of the junction left unmatched. Germline-derived CDR1 and CDR2 are SGHRS and YFSETQ. CDR3 length: 14 amino acids. CDR3 DNA sequence: TGCGCCAGCAGCTTACCCAGGGGGATCGGGGAGCTGTTTTTT. Its translation: CASSLPRGIGELFF.

The chain links TRBV28 to TRBJ2-1; maybe TRBD2 (7 bases). The CDR3 extends over 15 amino acids. V gave up 2 bases and J gave up 4 bases, with 12 bases separating them. Germline V CDR1 and CDR2: MDHEN, SYDVKM. The CDR3 nucleotides are TGTGCCAGCAGTTTAGCGGGGGCGCCGTACAATGAGCAGTTCTTC. This sequence encodes CASSLAGAPYNEQFF. Full variable domain (remainder filled in from reference TRBV28 and TRBJ2-1): DVKVTQSSRYLVKRTGEKVFLECVQDMDHENMFWYRQDPGLGLRLIYFSYDVKMKEKGDIPEGYSVSREKKERFSLILESASTNQTSMYLCASSLAGAPYNEQFFGPGTRLTVL.

The chain combines TRBV27 with TRBJ2-4; 9 bases align to TRBD1. J was trimmed by 0 bases and V by 3 bases; bases with no gene match: 9. In germline, CDR1 is MNHEY, CDR2 SMNVEV (reference sequence). The CDR3 has 18 residues. In DNA, the CDR3 is TGTGCCAGCAGTTTGCGGGGACAGGGAATGCTAGCCAAAAACATTCAGTACTTC. Encoded protein: CASSLRGQGMLAKNIQYF.

The rearrangement links TRBV6-5 to TRBJ1-1; 7 bases agree with TRBD1. Germline V CDR1 and CDR2: MNHEY, SVGAGI. V gave up 6 bases and J gave up 5 bases; unmatched junction bases: 9. The CDR3 covers 14 residues. The CDR3 loop reads CASSLDRVVTEAFF. DNA of the CDR3: TGTGCCAGCAGCTTAGACAGGGTCGTTACTGAAGCTTTCTTT.

V is TRBV29-1 and J is TRBJ2-7; 7 bases are a match to TRBD1. The CDR3 loop spans 15 amino acids. CDR1 is SQVTM and CDR2 is ANQGSEA in the germline V gene. V shed 7 bases, J shed 2 bases, and the junction held 14 bases outside the gene matches. The CDR3 sequence is CSASIPGQSPYEQYF. The CDR3 DNA is TGCAGCGCTAGTATCCCGGGACAGAGTCCCTACGAGCAGTACTTC.

The chain joins TRBV4-3 to TRBJ2-1; 8 positions agree with TRBD2. The CDR3 runs to 17 residues. The junction had 12 bases not matched to a gene; V was cut back by 2 bases and J by 6 bases. Germline CDR1 LGHNA, CDR2 YSLEER. In DNA form, the CDR3 reads TGCGCCAGCAGCCAACGGGCCGATACTAGCGGCCTCAATGAGCAGTTCTTC. It codes for CASSQRADTSGLNEQFF.

This rearrangement joins TRBV27 to TRBJ1-3, with D possibly TRBD1 on 5 matching bases. The germline V and J ends were trimmed by 6 bases and 0 bases, with 12 bases remaining between them. CDR3 length: 15 amino acids. The germline gives CDR1 MNHEY, CDR2 SMNVEV (reference sequence). The DNA for the CDR3 is TGTGCCAGCAGGCCTGACAGAAACTCTGGAAACACCATATATTTT. Protein sequence: CASRPDRNSGNTIYF.

In this sample, this clone turned up once. The V and J genes are TRBV11-3 and TRBJ2-7; 10 bases line up with TRBD1. CDR3 length: 16 residues. The germline V gene encodes CDR1 SGHNT and CDR2 YENEEA. With V trimmed by 1 base and J by 1 base, 4 bases remained unmatched. CDR3 loop: CASSLGGTGVSYEQYF. In nucleotides, the CDR3 is TGTGCCAGCAGCTTAGGCGGGACAGGGGTATCCTACGAGCAGTACTTC.

This clone came up once. The chain uses TRBV19 and TRBJ2-3; the D gene is possibly TRBD1 (6 bases). Germline CDR1 LNHDA, CDR2 SQIVND (reference sequence). The CDR3 consists of 15 residues. Trimming shortened V by 3 bases and J by 4 bases, and 14 bases separated the two germline ends. The CDR3 bases are TGTGCCAGTAGTATTCAGGGGTTGGGAGCAGATACGCAGTATTTT. Translation gives CASSIQGLGADTQYF. The full variable domain, its missing parts supplied by reference TRBV19 and TRBJ2-3, is DGGITQSPKYLFRKEGQNVTLSCEQNLNHDAMYWYRQDPGQGLRLIYYSQIVNDFQKGDIAEGYSVSREKKESFPLTVTSAQKNPTAFYLCASSIQGLGADTQYFGPGTRLTVL.

This clone has a handful of counts. The V and J genes are TRBV5-4 and TRBJ1-5; D is undetermined. The ends were cut back, 4 bases at V and 5 bases at J, with 10 bases in the middle. The germline V gene has CDR1 SGHNT and CDR2 YYREEE (reference sequence). The CDR3 has 13 amino acids. DNA for the CDR3: TGTGCCAGCAGCCTCGACCAGGATCAGCCCCAGCATTTT. Translation: CASSLDQDQPQHF.

Notes on this clone: Other DNA sequences of this sample code for an identical CDR3. The chain recombines TRBV5-4 with TRBJ2-1, with a tentative D call TRBD2 (5 bases). The V and J ends lost 1 base and 10 bases respectively, with 6 bases between them. Germline loops: CDR1 SGHNT, CDR2 YYREEE (reference sequence). The CDR3 is 11 amino acids. The CDR3 is CASSLSGEQFF. The CDR3 DNA reads TGTGCCAGCAGCTTGTCGGGGGAGCAGTTCTTC.

The chain links TRBV7-2 to TRBJ2-7; D remains unclear. The CDR3 is 12 residues long. V lost 5 bases, J lost 3 bases, and 8 bases lay in between. Per the germline V gene, CDR1 is SGHTA and CDR2 is FQGNSA. The CDR3 loop reads CASSPSLYEQYF. In DNA form, the CDR3 reads TGTGCCAGCAGCCCGAGCCTCTACGAGCAGTACTTC.